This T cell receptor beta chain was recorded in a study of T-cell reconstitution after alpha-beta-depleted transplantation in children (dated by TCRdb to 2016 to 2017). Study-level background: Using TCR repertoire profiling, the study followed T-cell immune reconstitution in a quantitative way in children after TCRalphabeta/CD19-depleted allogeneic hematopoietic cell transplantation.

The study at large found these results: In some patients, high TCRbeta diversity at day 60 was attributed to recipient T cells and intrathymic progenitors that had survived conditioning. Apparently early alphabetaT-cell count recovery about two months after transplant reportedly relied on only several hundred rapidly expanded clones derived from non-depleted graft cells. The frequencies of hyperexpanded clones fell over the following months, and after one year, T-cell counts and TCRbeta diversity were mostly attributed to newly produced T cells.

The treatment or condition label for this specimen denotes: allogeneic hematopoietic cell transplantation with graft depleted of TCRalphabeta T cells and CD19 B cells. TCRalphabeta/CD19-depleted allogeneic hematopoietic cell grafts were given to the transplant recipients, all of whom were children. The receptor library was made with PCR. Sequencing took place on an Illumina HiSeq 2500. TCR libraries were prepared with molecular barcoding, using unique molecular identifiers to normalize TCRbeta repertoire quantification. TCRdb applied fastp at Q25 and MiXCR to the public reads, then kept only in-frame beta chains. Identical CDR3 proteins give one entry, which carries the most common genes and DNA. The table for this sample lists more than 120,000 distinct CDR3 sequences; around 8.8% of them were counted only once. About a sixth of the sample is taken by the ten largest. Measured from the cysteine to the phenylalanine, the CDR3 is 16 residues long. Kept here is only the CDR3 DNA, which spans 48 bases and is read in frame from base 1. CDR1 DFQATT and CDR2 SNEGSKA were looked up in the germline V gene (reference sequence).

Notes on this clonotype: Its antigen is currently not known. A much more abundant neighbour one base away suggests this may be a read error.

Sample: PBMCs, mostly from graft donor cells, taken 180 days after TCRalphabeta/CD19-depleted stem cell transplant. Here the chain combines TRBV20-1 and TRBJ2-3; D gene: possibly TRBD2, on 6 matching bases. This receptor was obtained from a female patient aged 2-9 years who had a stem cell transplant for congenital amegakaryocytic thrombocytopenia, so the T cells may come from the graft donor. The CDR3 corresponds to CCARDGKVADTDTQYF. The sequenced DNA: TGCTGTGCTAGAGATGGGAAGGTAGCGGACACAGATACGCAGTATTTT.